The source of this T cell receptor (beta chain) is a study of OX40 agonist ivuxolimab in advanced cancers. Trimming left V 0 bases short and J 2 bases short, with 16 bases between. CDR3 length equals 17 residues. CDR1 is SGHTA and CDR2 is FQGNSA in the germline V gene. Method: immunoSEQ multiplex PCR; TCRdb's copy keeps in-frame clones and lacks some. The top ten hold 2% to 3% of the sample, which has approximately 79,000 clones, more than 75% seen once. The sample consisted of CD4+ or CD8+ T cells sorted from blood, taken in a trial of the OX40 agonist ivuxolimab. The receptor was derived from an adult with an advanced solid tumor such as melanoma, head and neck, liver or kidney cancer. V and J are TRBV7-2 and TRBJ1-2; a possible D gene is TRBD1 (5 bases). CDR3 nucleotide sequence: TGTGCCAGCAGCTTAGCGTCTGGGGCAGGGCGGAACTATGGCTACACCTTC. Translated, it gives CASSLASGAGRNYGYTF.